Here is one T cell receptor beta chain with its context. Its antigen is not identified. This sample is drawn from a study of cytotoxic CD8 clonotypes in ibrutinib-treated CLL. Study-wide points: At baseline, clonality was higher than in age-matched healthy donors and correlated with CD8+ counts. Public clonotypes, found uncommonly, either contracted or stayed stable on treatment. Rising at ibrutinib response, clonality subsequently fell back toward baseline at progression.

With sequencing, the targeted depth ranged from 1 in 200,000 to 1 in 1 million T cells. Generated by immunoSEQ multiplex PCR, the TCRdb table keeps only in-frame clones and is missing some. This sample has hundreds of thousands of clones; around 66% occur once, and the top ten carry about 6.7%. The V end lost 6 bases, the J end lost 5 bases, and 14 bases lay between the germline ends. The CDR3 is 14 residues long. CDR1 and CDR2 (germline): MDHEN, SYDVKM. The V and J genes are TRBV28 and TRBJ1-5; maybe TRBD1 (5 bases). The material sequenced was PBMCs, taken after 36 months of ibrutinib treatment. This receptor was identified in a human donor with chronic lymphocytic leukemia. As DNA, the CDR3 is TGTGCCAGCAGCCTATCGACAGCTTATCAGCCCCAGCATTTT. Amino acids: CASSLSTAYQPQHF.